The sample holds a few counts of the clone carrying this TCR beta chain. The sample originates from a study of blood T cell repertoires in COVID-19. Study overall: The origin of the acute and convalescent COVID-19 samples was the United States, Italy and Spain. In each case, the material was cDNA or gDNA derived from T cells, B-cell-depleted T cells, or PBMCs.

The CDR3 sequence is 13 residues long. V lost 10 bases to trimming and J lost 5 bases; unmatched junction nucleotides: 9. The germline gives CDR1 ENHRY, CDR2 SYGVKD. Source study methods: Reference gene primer amplification in the assay estimated nucleated cell counts. Only in-frame clones appear in the TCRdb table, and some are missing; sequencing was by immunoSEQ multiplex PCR. D and trimming were read from the DNA, whereas the V and J calls and clone size are those reported in that table. The table shows about 150,000 clones, with about 79% occurring only once. This sequence was found in a woman between 45 and 60 years old in a cohort sampled during active or convalescent COVID-19. The gene calls are TRBV10-3 and TRBJ2-7; 9 bases are a match to TRBD2. The source material was peripheral blood. The DNA of the CDR3 is TGTGCCACTAGCGGGGAGGGCTTCGACGAGCAGTACTTC. Protein product: CATSGEGFDEQYF.